Listed below are T cell receptor beta chains from one sample, sequenced in a study of shared T cell receptors in the human thymus. Profiling relied on immunoSEQ multiplex PCR, and the TCRdb table lists in-frame clones only, not all of them. The data show hundreds of thousands of clones, 88% seen once. These data were likewise used in another study, on human thymus T cells.

The sample comprised thymocytes. The receptors shown here come from a boy less than two years old with a congenital heart defect. The conserved cysteine and the conserved F or W are not part of the CDR3 here. Expanded clones are given a class, and other clones once, few, many or no size at all.

size | V | CDR3
. | TRBV29-1 | SVRTGLLNTEAF
. | TRBV7-2 | ASSLKSATHYEQY
. | TRBV7-8 | ASSFLAGERETQY
. | TRBV25-1 | ASGRVHYEQY
. | TRBV28 | ASSLSGDEQY
. | TRBV27 | ASSLLAGLSYEQY
. | TRBV7-2 | ASSLASGSDLYNEQF
. | TRBV30 | AWSVRASGDNEQF
. | TRBV27 | ASTKLQALADSTDTQY
. | TRBV7-2 | ASSLAPTRPRHEGARYEQF
. | TRBV29-1 | SVVAAWLGGRRFLV
. | TRBV11-2 | ASSLDALRSWTYEQY
. | TRBV6-1 | ATYQAGGYEQY
. | TRBV4-1 | ASSQDTRIGELF
. | TRBV5-1 | ASSPWREGREQY
. | TRBV7-9 | ASSQPTSGSSYEQY
. | TRBV21-1 | ASSKERENTEAF
. | TRBV29-1 | SVEEGAANEQY
. | TRBV4-3 | ASSQDDGQHQETQY
. | TRBV28 | ASSLLGHSYEQY
. | TRBV2 | ASSGGENQPQH
. | TRBV28 | ASSLPSEGTGETGANVLT
. | TRBV6-5 | ASSSPDREDIDEQF
. | TRBV9 | ASSYLGGRLEAF
once | TRBV19 | ASLGRGNEQF
. | TRBV2 | ASAPDRVYEQY
. | TRBV2 | ASSEKGAGNTGELF
. | TRBV27 | ASSPRAGGAF
. | TRBV5-1 | ASSLEEETQY
. | TRBV12-5 | ASGCSTETGELF
. | TRBV27 | ASSLGSPSRGQREQY
. | TRBV5-1 | ASSLDREGRHEQF
. | TRBV18 | ASSPTGARIYEQY
. | TRBV6-5 | ASSYRGASYEQY
once | TRBV7-6 | ASSPGTSGRFTNTGELF
. | TRBV30 | AWSVLADLPKETQY
once | TRBV18 | ASSPSMRETQY
. | TRBV28 | ASSLGTSGIHNEQF
. | TRBV7-6 | ASSFGGGPTDTQY
. | TRBV2 | ASRETSGSPTDTQY